What follows describes a single TCR beta chain. Antigen unknown. The sample belongs to a study of T cell repertoires in cytomegalovirus infection. Turning to the study itself: Signatures in public TCR beta sequences pointed to both CMV infection and matching HLA type.

The germline CDR1 and CDR2 sequences are DFQATT and SNEGSKA (reference sequence). CDR3 length: 14 amino acids. Trimming shortened V by 6 bases and J by 4 bases, and 19 bases separated the two germline ends. In TCRdb, the reads were re-called with MiXCR into one record per CDR3 protein. The table has 450,000 to 650,000 distinct CDR3 sequences, 40% seen once. This specimen was cultured PBMCs, taken from culture after CMV antigen stimulation. The J gene is TRBJ2-7, the V gene TRBV20-1; D remains ambiguous. The receptor comes from a human donor in good health (CMV status not recorded). Some clones in this sample may be carry-over from other donors' samples. The CDR3 DNA is TGCAGTGCACCTGGACCTACCCTTAGGTACGAGCAGTACTTC. This codes for CSAPGPTLRYEQYF.